A selection of T cell receptor beta chains follows, all from one sample in a study of T-cell memory formation after mild COVID-19. TCRdb re-called the 5' RACE reads with MiXCR, one entry per CDR3 protein. The profile shows 470,000 or so distinct CDR3 sequences, more than 15% of them singletons. Sequenced material: PBMCs or a T cell subset sorted from them (not recorded which). The receptor set was obtained from a man aged 18 to 29 who had mild COVID-19 (a few samples of this study predate the infection). Cell type and time point are not known. Both conserved end residues are trimmed from each CDR3.

v_gene	j_gene	CDR3aa
TRBV6-1	TRBJ2-7	ASTVTGGYEQY
TRBV6-2/TRBV6-3	TRBJ1-2	ASSYDNGGRSEYGYT
TRBV6-1	TRBJ2-2	ASSDWTRELF
TRBV5-1	TRBJ1-6	ASSLGGFSPLH
TRBV27	TRBJ2-1	ASSPRRGGEQF
TRBV19	TRBJ2-7	ASSIEGGTGEVNYEQY
TRBV6-5	TRBJ1-2	ASSYIGSNYGYT
TRBV12-3/TRBV12-4	TRBJ1-1	ASRTRDPEVTEAF
TRBV18	TRBJ2-7	ASGQAHSYEQY
TRBV4-3	TRBJ2-1	ASSQGPGQGSNEQF
TRBV7-9	TRBJ2-7	ASSPSRDRAHEQY
TRBV5-1	TRBJ2-1	ASSPGPEQF
TRBV7-6	TRBJ2-7	ASSRPGYEQY
TRBV3-1	TRBJ2-3	ASSPQPTTTDTQY
TRBV7-2	TRBJ2-5	ASSPSLQGRRGTQY
TRBV12-3/TRBV12-4	TRBJ2-7	ASSLGLTYEQY